The sequence of this TCR beta chain was determined in a study of blood T cell repertoires in COVID-19. Turning to the study itself: PBMCs, B-cell-depleted T cells, or T cells provided the cDNA or gDNA that made up the material.

Participants' own reports of clinical history determined their cohort assignment. Recovered Cohort 3 donors showed two negative PCRs, clearance, or symptom resolution. Germline values: CDR1 LNHDA, CDR2 SQIVND (reference sequence). CDR3 size: 13 residues. V gave up 6 bases and J gave up 4 bases, with 12 bases separating them. Per the authors' pipeline: Amplification from reference gene primers served as the basis for estimated nucleated cell counts. Using immunoSEQ multiplex PCR, the repertoire was profiled, and TCRdb retains in-frame clones only, with some absent. For V, J and clone size, that table is used; D and trimming come from the DNA. The sample holds about 390,000 clones, about 86% seen once.

This clonotype was obtained from a woman between 50 and 59 years old who had recovered from COVID-19. The chain carries TRBV19 and TRBJ1-2, with D unresolved. The sequenced material came from PBMCs or T cells enriched from blood (not recorded which). The CDR3 coding sequence is TGTGCCAGTAGCCGTCAGGTGACCTATGGCTACACCTTC. Its translation is CASSRQVTYGYTF.